This T cell receptor beta chain was captured in a study of blood T cell repertoires in COVID-19. Study background: Some COVID-19 samples were acute and others convalescent; all came from the United States, Italy and Spain. PBMCs, B-cell-depleted T cells, or T cells provided the cDNA or gDNA that made up the material.

Original data processing: The authors estimated nucleated cell counts from reference gene primer amplification. This table comes from immunoSEQ multiplex PCR, and its TCRdb copy is limited to in-frame clones, with some not included. V, J and clone size are taken as reported in that table, and D and trimming were inferred from the DNA itself. The profile shows over 150,000 clones, approximately 83% of them singletons. CDR3 length equals 15 residues. CDR1 and CDR2 (germline): SGHTA, FQGNSA. The V and J ends lost 0 bases and 3 bases, in that order; junction bases with no gene match: 3. The sequenced material came from peripheral blood. This clonotype was sampled from a man aged 45-60 years with active or convalescent COVID-19. The chain combines TRBV7-2 with TRBJ1-1, with TRBD1 matching 8 bases. The CDR3 DNA is TGTGCCAGCAGCTTAGCCGGGACAGGTGACACTGAAGCTTTCTTT. Protein: CASSLAGTGDTEAFF.